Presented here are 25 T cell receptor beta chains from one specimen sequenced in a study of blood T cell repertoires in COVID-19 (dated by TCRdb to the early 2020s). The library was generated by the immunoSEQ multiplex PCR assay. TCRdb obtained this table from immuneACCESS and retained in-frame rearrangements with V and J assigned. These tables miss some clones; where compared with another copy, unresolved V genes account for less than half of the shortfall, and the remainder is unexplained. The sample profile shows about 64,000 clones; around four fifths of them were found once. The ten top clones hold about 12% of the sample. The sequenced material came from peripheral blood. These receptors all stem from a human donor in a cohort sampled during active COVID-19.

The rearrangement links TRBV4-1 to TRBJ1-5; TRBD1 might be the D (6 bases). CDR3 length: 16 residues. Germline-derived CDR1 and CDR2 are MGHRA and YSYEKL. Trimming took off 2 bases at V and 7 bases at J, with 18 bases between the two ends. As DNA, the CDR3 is TGCGCCAGCAGCCAAACTATCCTCAGGGGACCCCAGCCCCAGCATTTT. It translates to CASSQTILRGPQPQHF.

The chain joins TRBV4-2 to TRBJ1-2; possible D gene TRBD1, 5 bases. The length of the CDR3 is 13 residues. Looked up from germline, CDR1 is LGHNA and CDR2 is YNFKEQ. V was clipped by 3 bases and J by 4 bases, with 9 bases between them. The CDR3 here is CASSQRQIYGYTF. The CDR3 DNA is TGTGCCAGCAGCCAGAGACAGATCTATGGCTACACCTTC.

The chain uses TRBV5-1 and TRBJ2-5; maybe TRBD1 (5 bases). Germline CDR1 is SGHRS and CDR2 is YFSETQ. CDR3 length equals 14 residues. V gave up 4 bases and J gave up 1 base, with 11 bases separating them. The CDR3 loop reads CASSVGGAQETQYF. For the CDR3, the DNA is TGCGCCAGCAGCGTTGGTGGGGCCCAAGAGACCCAGTACTTC.

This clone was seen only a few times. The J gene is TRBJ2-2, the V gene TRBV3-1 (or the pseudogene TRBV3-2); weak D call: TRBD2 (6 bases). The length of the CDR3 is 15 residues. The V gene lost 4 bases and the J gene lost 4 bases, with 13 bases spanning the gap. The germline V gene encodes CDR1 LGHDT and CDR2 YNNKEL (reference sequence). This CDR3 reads CASSLYGGFTGELFF. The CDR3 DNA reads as TGTGCCAGCAGCCTCTACGGGGGTTTCACCGGGGAGCTGTTTTTT.

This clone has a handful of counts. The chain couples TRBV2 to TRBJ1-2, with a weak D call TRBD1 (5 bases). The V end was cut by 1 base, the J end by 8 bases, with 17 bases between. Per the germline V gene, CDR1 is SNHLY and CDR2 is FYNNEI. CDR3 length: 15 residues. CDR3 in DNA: TGTGCCAGCAGTGAAGGGTCAGGGATGATTTGGGGCTACACCTTC. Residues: CASSEGSGMIWGYTF.

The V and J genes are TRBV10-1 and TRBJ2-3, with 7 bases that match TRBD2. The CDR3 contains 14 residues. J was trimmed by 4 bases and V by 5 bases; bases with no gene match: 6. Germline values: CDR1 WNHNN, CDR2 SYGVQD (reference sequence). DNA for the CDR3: TGCGCCAGCAGTTCCGGGGGGTCGGCAGATACGCAGTATTTT. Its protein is CASSSGGSADTQYF.

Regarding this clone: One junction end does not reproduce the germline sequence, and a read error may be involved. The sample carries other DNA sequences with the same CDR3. The DNA of the CDR3 is TGTGCCAGCAGTATAGAGGGGCTCACAGGGGGTCGTGAGCAGTTCTTC. Protein: CASSIEGLTGGREQFF. The V gene is TRBV19, the J gene TRBJ2-1; 8 bases fit TRBD1. CDR1 is LNHDA and CDR2 is SQIVND in the germline V gene (reference sequence). The CDR3 totals 16 residues.

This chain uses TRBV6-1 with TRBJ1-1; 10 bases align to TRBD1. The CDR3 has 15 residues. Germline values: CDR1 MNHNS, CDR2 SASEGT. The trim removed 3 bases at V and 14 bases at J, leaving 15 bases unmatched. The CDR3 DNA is TGTGCCAGCAGTGACAGCCCGATTGACAGGGGGCCGCGGTTCTTT. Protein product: CASSDSPIDRGPRFF.

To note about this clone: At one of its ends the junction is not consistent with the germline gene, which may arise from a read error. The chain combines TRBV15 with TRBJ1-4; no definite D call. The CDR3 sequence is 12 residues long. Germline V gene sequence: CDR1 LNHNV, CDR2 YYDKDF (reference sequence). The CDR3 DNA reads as TGTGCCTCCAGTGGAGACGGGGAAAAACTGTTTTTT. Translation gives CASSGDGEKLFF.

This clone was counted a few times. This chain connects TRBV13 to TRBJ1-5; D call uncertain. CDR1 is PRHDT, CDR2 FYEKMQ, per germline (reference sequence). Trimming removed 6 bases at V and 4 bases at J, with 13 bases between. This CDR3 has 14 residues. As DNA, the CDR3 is TGTGCCAGCAGTCACAGTCCAAGTAATCAGCCCCAGCATTTT. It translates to CASSHSPSNQPQHF.

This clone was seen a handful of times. The CDR3 loop reads CASSQGRGVEKLFF. Written as DNA, the CDR3 is TGTGCCAGCAGCCAAGGCCGTGGAGTAGAAAAACTGTTTTTT. The chain uses TRBV3-1 (or the pseudogene TRBV3-2) and TRBJ1-4; D is unresolved. Trimming took 1 base from V and 8 from J, leaving 11 bases between them. CDR1 is LGHDT and CDR2 is YNNKEL in the germline V gene (reference sequence). The CDR3 is made up of 14 amino acids.

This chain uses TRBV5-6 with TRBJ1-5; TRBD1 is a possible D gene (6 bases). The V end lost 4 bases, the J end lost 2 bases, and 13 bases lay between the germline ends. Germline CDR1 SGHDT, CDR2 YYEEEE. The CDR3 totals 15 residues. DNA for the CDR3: TGTGCCAGCAGCCTCAGGGGTGGTGGCAATCAGCCCCAGCATTTT. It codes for CASSLRGGGNQPQHF.

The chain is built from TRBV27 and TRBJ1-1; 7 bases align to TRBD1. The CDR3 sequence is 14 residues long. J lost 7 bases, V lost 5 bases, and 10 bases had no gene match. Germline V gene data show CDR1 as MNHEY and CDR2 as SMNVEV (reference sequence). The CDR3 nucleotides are TGTGCCAGCAGTCCACAGGGCAGGGGGTTTGAAGCTTTCTTT. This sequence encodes CASSPQGRGFEAFF.

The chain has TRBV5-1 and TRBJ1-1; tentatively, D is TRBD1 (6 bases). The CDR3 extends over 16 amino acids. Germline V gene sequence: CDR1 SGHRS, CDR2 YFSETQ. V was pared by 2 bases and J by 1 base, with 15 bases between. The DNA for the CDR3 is TGCGCCAGCAGCTTAGAACAGGGTCGGGGGAACACTGAAGCTTTCTTT. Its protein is CASSLEQGRGNTEAFF.

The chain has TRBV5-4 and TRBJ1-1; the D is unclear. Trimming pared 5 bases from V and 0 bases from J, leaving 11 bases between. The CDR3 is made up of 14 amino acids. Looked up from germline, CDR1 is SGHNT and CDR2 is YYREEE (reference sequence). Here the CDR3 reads CASSPGGMNTEAFF. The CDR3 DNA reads TGTGCCAGCAGTCCGGGAGGGATGAACACTGAAGCTTTCTTT.

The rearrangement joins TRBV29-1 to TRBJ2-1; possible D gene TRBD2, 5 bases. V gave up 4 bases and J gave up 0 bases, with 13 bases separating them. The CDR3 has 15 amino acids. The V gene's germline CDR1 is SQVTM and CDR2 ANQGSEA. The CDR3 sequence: CSVGGSLSSYNEQFF. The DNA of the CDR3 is TGCAGCGTTGGCGGGTCCCTAAGCTCCTACAATGAGCAGTTCTTC.

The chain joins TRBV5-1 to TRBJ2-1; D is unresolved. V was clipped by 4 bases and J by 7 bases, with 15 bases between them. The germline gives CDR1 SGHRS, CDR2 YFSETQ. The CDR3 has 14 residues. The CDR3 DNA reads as TGCGCCAGCAGCCCCCTCAAACTTCTGAATGAGCAGTTCTTC. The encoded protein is CASSPLKLLNEQFF.

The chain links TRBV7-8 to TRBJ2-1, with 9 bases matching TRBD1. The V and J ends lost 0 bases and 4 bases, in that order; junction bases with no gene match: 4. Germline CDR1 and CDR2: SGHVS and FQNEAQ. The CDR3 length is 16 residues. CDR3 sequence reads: CASSLAPGQGYNEQFF. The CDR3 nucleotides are TGTGCCAGCAGCTTAGCCCCGGGACAGGGATACAATGAGCAGTTCTTC.

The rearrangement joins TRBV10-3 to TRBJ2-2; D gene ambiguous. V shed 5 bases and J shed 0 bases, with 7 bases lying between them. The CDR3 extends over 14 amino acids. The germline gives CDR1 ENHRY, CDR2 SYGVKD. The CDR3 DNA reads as TGTGCCATCAGTCACAGCTCGAACACCGGGGAGCTGTTTTTT. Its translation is CAISHSSNTGELFF.

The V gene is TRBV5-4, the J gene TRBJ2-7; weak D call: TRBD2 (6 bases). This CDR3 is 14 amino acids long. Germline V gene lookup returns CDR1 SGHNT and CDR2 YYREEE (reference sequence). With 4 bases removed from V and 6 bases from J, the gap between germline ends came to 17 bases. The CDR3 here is CASSPGGEECEQYV. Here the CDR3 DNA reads TGTGCCAGCAGCCCAGGAGGGGAGGAATGCGAGCAGTACGTC.

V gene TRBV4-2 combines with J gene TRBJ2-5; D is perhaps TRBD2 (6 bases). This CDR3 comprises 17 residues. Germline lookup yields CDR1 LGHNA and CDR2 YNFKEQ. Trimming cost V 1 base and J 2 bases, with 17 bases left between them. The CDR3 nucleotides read TGTGCCAGCAGCCAAGGGTTTGGAGCGGGTTTACAAGAGACCCAGTACTTC. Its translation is CASSQGFGAGLQETQYF.

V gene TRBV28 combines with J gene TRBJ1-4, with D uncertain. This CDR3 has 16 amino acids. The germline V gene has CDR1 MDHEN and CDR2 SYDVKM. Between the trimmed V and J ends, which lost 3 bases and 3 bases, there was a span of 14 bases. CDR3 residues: CASSFVGLGANEKLFF. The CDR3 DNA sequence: TGTGCCAGCAGTTTCGTGGGTCTAGGAGCTAATGAAAAACTGTTTTTT.

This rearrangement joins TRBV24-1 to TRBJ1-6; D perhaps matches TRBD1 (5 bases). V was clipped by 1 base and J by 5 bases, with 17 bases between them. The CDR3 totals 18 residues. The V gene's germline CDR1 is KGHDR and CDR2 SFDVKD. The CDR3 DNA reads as TGTGCCACCAGTGATTTTTGGGCAGGGCCGGATAATAATTCACCCCTCCACTTT. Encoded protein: CATSDFWAGPDNNSPLHF.

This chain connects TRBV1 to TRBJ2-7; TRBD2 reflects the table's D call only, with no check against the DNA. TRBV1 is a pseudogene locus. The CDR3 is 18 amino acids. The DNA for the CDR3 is TGCACCAGCAGCCAAGAGTATTGGCGGGGGGGGAGTAAACAAGAGCAGTACGTC. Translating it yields CTSSQEYWRGGSKQEQYV.

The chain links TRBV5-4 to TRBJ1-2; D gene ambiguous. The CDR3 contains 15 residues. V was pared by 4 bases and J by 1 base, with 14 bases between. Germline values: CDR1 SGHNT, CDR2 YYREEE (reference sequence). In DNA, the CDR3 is TGTGCCAGCAGCCCCCGTCGGAGGGATAACTATGGCTACACCTTC. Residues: CASSPRRRDNYGYTF. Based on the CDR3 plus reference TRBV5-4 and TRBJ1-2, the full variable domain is ETGVTQSPTHLIKTRGQQVTLRCSSQSGHNTVSWYQQALGQGPQFIFQYYREEENGRGNFPPRFSGLQFPNYSSELNVNALELDDSALYLCASSPRRRDNYGYTFGSGTRLTVV.